This passage covers 6 T cell receptor beta chains from one sample sequenced in a study of T-cell memory formation after mild COVID-19. MiXCR, run by TCRdb on the 5' RACE reads, gives a single entry per CDR3 protein. The data hold about 560,000 distinct CDR3 sequences, with about a fifth observed a single time. The sequencing input was PBMCs or a T cell subset sorted from them (not recorded which). The receptors come from an adult woman who had mild COVID-19 (a few samples of this study predate the infection). Cell type and time point are not known.

The chain combines TRBV7-9 with TRBJ2-1, with D unclear. This CDR3 region has 13 residues. Deletions cut 8 bases from V and 6 bases from J, with 14 bases between. Germline V gene lookup returns CDR1 SEHNR and CDR2 FQNEAQ (reference sequence). The CDR3 DNA is TGTGCCAGCTCACTGATCTCTTTCAATGAGCAGTTCTTC. Amino acid sequence: CASSLISFNEQFF.

The table lists this clonotype with a few counts. CDR3 protein: CASSLTPGPGGYTF. CDR3 DNA sequence: TGTGCCAGCAGTCTCACACCCGGACCTGGCGGCTACACCTTC. V and J are TRBV12-3 or TRBV12-4 and TRBJ1-2; D call uncertain. The V gene lost 5 bases and the J gene lost 8 bases, with 18 bases spanning the gap. This CDR3 is 14 amino acids long.

The V gene is TRBV29-1, the J gene TRBJ2-6; D is unclear. Per the germline V gene, CDR1 is SQVTM and CDR2 is ANQGSEA. The CDR3 has 14 amino acids. Trimming removed 4 bases from V and 1 base from J, with 8 bases in between. CDR3 in DNA: TGCAGCGTTGCTCAGAGTTCTGGGGCCAACGTCCTGACTTTC. Its protein is CSVAQSSGANVLTF.

The chain recombines TRBV7-6 with TRBJ1-2; maybe TRBD1 (6 bases). The CDR3 is 17 residues long. Germline V lookup: CDR1 SGHVS, CDR2 FNYEAQ. Trimming pared 3 bases from V and 1 base from J, leaving 18 bases between. DNA for the CDR3: TGTGCCAGCAGCTTCAATGCGAAGGGGGGGGTTAACTATGGCTACACCTTC. It specifies CASSFNAKGGVNYGYTF.

This clonotype was observed a handful of times. The chain couples TRBV3-1 to TRBJ1-5; D remains unclear. The CDR3 is 16 amino acids. Trimming left V 1 base short and J 4 bases short, with 14 bases between. Germline CDR1 reads LGHDT; CDR2 reads YNNKEL (reference sequence). The CDR3 here is CASSQGSGQANQPQHF. The CDR3 bases are TGTGCCAGCAGCCAAGGGTCCGGGCAGGCTAATCAGCCCCAGCATTTT.

This clonotype was observed a handful of times. The V gene is TRBV5-5, the J gene TRBJ2-7; 9 positions agree with TRBD2. The length of the CDR3 is 16 residues. J was trimmed by 7 bases and V by 2 bases; bases with no gene match: 13. CDR1 SGHKS and CDR2 YYEKEE come from the germline V gene (reference sequence). For the CDR3, the DNA is TGTGCCAGCAGCTTTTTACCGGGACTAGCCAATTCGGAGCAGTACTTC. Translation gives CASSFLPGLANSEQYF.